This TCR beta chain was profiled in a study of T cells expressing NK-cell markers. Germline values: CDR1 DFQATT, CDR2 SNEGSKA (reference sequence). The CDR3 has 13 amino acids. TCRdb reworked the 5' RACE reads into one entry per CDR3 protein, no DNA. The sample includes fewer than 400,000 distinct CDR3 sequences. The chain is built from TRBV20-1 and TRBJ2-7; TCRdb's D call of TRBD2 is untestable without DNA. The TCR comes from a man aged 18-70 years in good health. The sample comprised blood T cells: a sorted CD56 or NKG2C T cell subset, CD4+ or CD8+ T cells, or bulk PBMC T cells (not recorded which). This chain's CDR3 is CSASLGPTYEQYF.